Following are 26 T cell receptor beta chains from one sample sequenced in a study of blood T cell repertoires in COVID-19. Profiled with immunoSEQ multiplex PCR; TCRdb holds only in-frame clones, not every one. Of roughly 14,000 clones in the sample, 84% were seen once. Sequenced sample: peripheral blood. The receptors were gathered from a woman between 45 and 60 years old with active or convalescent COVID-19.

The chain is built from TRBV5-1 and TRBJ2-1; 8 bases fit TRBD2. CDR1 is SGHRS and CDR2 is YFSETQ in the germline V gene. The CDR3 runs 14 residues. V shed 5 bases and J 8 bases; nucleotides not matched to a gene: 9. The CDR3 DNA reads as TGCGCCAGCAGTCCAATAGCGGGGAACGATGAGCAGTTCTTC. Protein sequence: CASSPIAGNDEQFF. Full variable domain (outside the CDR3, taken from reference TRBV5-1 and TRBJ2-1): KAGVTQTPRYLIKTRGQQVTLSCSPISGHRSVSWYQQTPGQGLQFLFEYFSETQRNKGNFPGRFSGRQFSNSRSEMNVSTLELGDSALYLCASSPIAGNDEQFFGPGTRLTVL.

The rearrangement joins TRBV5-1 to TRBJ2-7; perhaps TRBD2 as D (5 bases). The CDR3 sequence is 15 residues long. Looked up from germline, CDR1 is SGHRS and CDR2 is YFSETQ. The V and J ends lost 0 bases and 7 bases respectively, with 17 bases between them. DNA for the CDR3: TGCGCCAGCAGCTTGGTTCCGGGGTCCCTTCGGGAGCAGTACTTC. Amino acids: CASSLVPGSLREQYF.

This clone was seen more than once but under ten times. The sample carries other DNA sequences with the same CDR3. CDR3 sequence: CASSFPGVYEQYF. CDR3 sequence (DNA): TGTGCCAGCAGCTTCCCCGGGGTCTACGAGCAGTACTTC. V gene TRBV11-2 combines with J gene TRBJ2-7; TRBD2 is a possible D gene (5 bases). The CDR3 is 13 amino acids. Germline assignment: CDR1 SGHAT and CDR2 FQNNGV. The ends were cut back, 3 bases at V and 3 bases at J, with 9 bases in the middle.

The rearrangement links TRBV27 to TRBJ2-3, with 7 bases that match TRBD2. This CDR3 spans 16 amino acids. CDR1 MNHEY and CDR2 SMNVEV come from the germline V gene (reference sequence). The V gene end was trimmed by 1 base and the J gene end by 3 bases; junction bases not matched to a gene: 7. CDR3 nucleotide sequence: TGTGCCAGCAGTTTATTAGTTGTGGGGGGGACAGATACGCAGTATTTT. This gives the protein CASSLLVVGGTDTQYF.

This rearrangement joins TRBV7-2 to TRBJ1-6, with 8 bases lining up with TRBD1. The V gene end was trimmed by 2 bases and the J gene end by 5 bases; junction bases not matched to a gene: 2. The CDR3 runs to 15 residues. The germline V gene has CDR1 SGHTA and CDR2 FQGNSA. CDR3 nucleotide sequence: TGTGCCAGCAGCTTACAGGGGGCGAATAATTCACCCCTCCACTTT. Protein sequence: CASSLQGANNSPLHF.

The rearrangement joins TRBV28 to TRBJ1-6; D gene unclear. Germline CDR1 reads MDHEN; CDR2 reads SYDVKM. V shed 3 bases and J shed 0 bases, with 15 bases lying between them. The CDR3 length is 18 residues. CDR3 nucleotides: TGTGCCAGCAGTTTCTTCGAGTGGTCGAGCTCCTATAATTCACCCCTCCACTTT. Translated, it gives CASSFFEWSSSYNSPLHF.

The V and J genes are TRBV28 and TRBJ1-2, with D perhaps matching TRBD1 (5 bases). Germline V gene sequence: CDR1 MDHEN, CDR2 SYDVKM. The CDR3 has 13 residues. Trimming left V 7 bases short and J 4 bases short, with 13 bases between. The CDR3 sequence: CASKPGGIYGYTF. DNA for the CDR3: TGTGCCAGCAAGCCTGGGGGGATCTATGGCTACACCTTC.

V is TRBV15 and J is TRBJ2-7; TRBD1 matches at 10 bases. Germline V gene data show CDR1 as LNHNV and CDR2 as YYDKDF (reference sequence). The CDR3 totals 14 residues. The J segment lost 2 bases and the V segment lost 4 bases, leaving 2 bases of the junction unmatched. For the CDR3, the DNA is TGTGCCACCAGCACTGGACAGGGGGCCTACGAGCAGTACTTC. This translates into CATSTGQGAYEQYF.

The chain carries TRBV27 and TRBJ1-6, with 12 nucleotides matching TRBD1. This CDR3 is 14 amino acids long. The J segment lost 9 bases and the V segment lost 4 bases, leaving 1 base of the junction unmatched. Germline lookup yields CDR1 MNHEY and CDR2 SMNVEV (reference sequence). In DNA, the CDR3 is TGTGCCAGCAGTTGGGACAGGGGGCGTTCACCCCTCCACTTT. Protein sequence: CASSWDRGRSPLHF.

The chain uses TRBV19 and TRBJ1-1; no clear D gene. V was pared by 2 bases and J by 3 bases, with 7 bases between. Germline V gene data show CDR1 as LNHDA and CDR2 as SQIVND (reference sequence). The CDR3 is 13 residues long. CDR3 coding DNA: TGTGCCAGTAGTATATCCCCCTACACTGAAGCTTTCTTT. Amino acid sequence: CASSISPYTEAFF.

The chain employs TRBV27 and TRBJ2-7; TRBD2 might be the D (6 bases). The length of the CDR3 is 14 residues. Trimming stripped 7 bases from V and 5 bases from J, with 18 bases between. Germline values: CDR1 MNHEY, CDR2 SMNVEV (reference sequence). For the CDR3, the DNA is TGTGCCAGCAAATTTCCCGGGAGTAGAAACGAGCAGTACTTC. Its protein is CASKFPGSRNEQYF.

This chain connects TRBV7-9 to TRBJ2-5; D gene ambiguous. CDR3 length: 14 amino acids. Germline V lookup: CDR1 SEHNR, CDR2 FQNEAQ (reference sequence). Between the trimmed V and J ends, which lost 5 bases and 5 bases, there was a span of 15 bases. The CDR3 region has the DNA TGTGCCAGCAGCCCTCTCGAGAGCTCGGAGACCCAGTACTTC. Encoded protein: CASSPLESSETQYF.

The rearrangement uses TRBV5-1 and TRBJ2-7; 11 nucleotides align to TRBD2. J gave up 4 bases and V 2 bases, and 5 bases lay outside the gene matches. The germline gives CDR1 SGHRS, CDR2 YFSETQ. The CDR3 is 15 amino acids. CDR3 protein: CASSFSLAGEYEQYF. Here the CDR3 DNA reads TGCGCCAGCAGCTTTTCACTAGCGGGAGAGTACGAGCAGTACTTC.

The CDR3 is CASSFSELSGNTIYF. Here the CDR3 DNA reads TGTGCCAGCAGTTTTTCGGAGCTCTCTGGAAACACCATATATTTT. This chain connects TRBV6-5 to TRBJ1-3, with unresolved D. CDR3 length: 15 residues. The V end was cut by 4 bases, the J end by 0 bases, with 10 bases between. Germline loops: CDR1 MNHEY, CDR2 SVGAGI.

The gene calls are TRBV28 and TRBJ1-3; TRBD1 matches 10 bases. Trimming cost V 9 bases and J 0 bases; bases outside gene matches: 5. Germline CDR1 reads MDHEN; CDR2 reads SYDVKM. The CDR3 loop spans 15 amino acids. For the CDR3, the DNA is TGTGCCAGGACGGACAGGGGGTCCTCTGGAAACACCATATATTTT. Its translation: CARTDRGSSGNTIYF.

The sample holds a few counts of this clone. The rearrangement links TRBV2 to TRBJ1-6; TRBD1 matches at 7 bases. Germline loops: CDR1 SNHLY, CDR2 FYNNEI. The J segment lost 0 bases and the V segment lost 5 bases, leaving 7 bases of the junction unmatched. This CDR3 comprises 17 residues. The CDR3 DNA reads as TGTGCCAGCAGTCGGACAGGACTAAGCTCCTATAATTCACCCCTCCACTTT. This gives the protein CASSRTGLSSYNSPLHF.

The chain uses TRBV5-5 and TRBJ1-5; weak D call: TRBD1 (5 bases). CDR3 length equals 14 residues. V lost 1 base and J 3 bases, leaving 8 bases between the germline ends. The germline CDR1 and CDR2 sequences are SGHKS and YYEKEE (reference sequence). CDR3 nucleotides: TGTGCCAGCAGCTTGTCAGGGCTCAATCAGCCCCAGCATTTT. Translation: CASSLSGLNQPQHF.

This rearrangement joins TRBV3-1 (or the pseudogene TRBV3-2) to TRBJ2-7; tentative D call: TRBD2 (5 bases). The germline CDR1 and CDR2 sequences are LGHDT and YNNKEL (reference sequence). This CDR3 region has 16 residues. Between the trimmed V and J ends, which lost 2 bases and 4 bases, there was a span of 18 bases. CDR3: CASSQLGVKGGYEQYF. CDR3 DNA sequence: TGTGCCAGCAGCCAACTGGGAGTGAAGGGTGGATACGAGCAGTACTTC.

V usage is TRBV4-1 and J usage is TRBJ1-2; TRBD1 agrees at 7 bases. The V and J ends lost 3 bases and 4 bases, in that order; junction bases with no gene match: 5. The CDR3 contains 14 residues. CDR1 and CDR2 from the germline V gene are MGHRA and YSYEKL. The CDR3 is CASSQPDRSYGYTF. The CDR3, as DNA: TGCGCCAGCAGCCAGCCGGACAGGTCCTATGGCTACACCTTC.

The chain recombines TRBV7-8 with TRBJ2-3; 10 bases fit TRBD2. CDR3 length: 17 residues. The germline CDR1 and CDR2 sequences are SGHVS and FQNEAQ. With 6 bases clipped from V and 2 bases from J, the junction kept 11 bases outside the gene matches. The CDR3: CASSRASGGRLTDTQYF. The CDR3 region has the DNA TGTGCCAGCAGTAGGGCTAGCGGGGGTCGTCTCACAGATACGCAGTATTTT.

This chain joins TRBV28 and TRBJ1-1, with a possible D match to TRBD1 (5 bases). The CDR3 sequence is 18 residues long. Germline CDR1 reads MDHEN; CDR2 reads SYDVKM. V was trimmed by 7 bases and J by 0 bases, leaving 24 bases between them. Written as DNA, the CDR3 is TGTGCCAGCACCGAAAGTGGCAGGGTTGGTTATTTGAACACTGAAGCTTTCTTT. Translation gives CASTESGRVGYLNTEAFF.

The chain has TRBV2 and TRBJ2-2; TRBD2 agrees at 12 bases. Germline V gives CDR1 SNHLY, CDR2 FYNNEI. The CDR3 runs 17 residues. Losses at the gene ends were 5 bases for V and 4 bases for J; bases not matched to a gene: 8. In DNA form, the CDR3 reads TGTGCCAGCAGTACGGCTAGCGGGGGGGCGCGCACCGGGGAGCTGTTTTTT. Translated: CASSTASGGARTGELFF.

This clone has only one observation. The chain uses TRBV19 and TRBJ2-7; D is ambiguous. With 2 bases removed from V and 6 bases from J, the gap between germline ends came to 17 bases. The CDR3 extends over 15 amino acids. Germline V lookup: CDR1 LNHDA, CDR2 SQIVND (reference sequence). DNA for the CDR3: TGTGCCAGTAGTATAAACCGCGCCCCAACTGGCGAGCAGTACTTC. It encodes CASSINRAPTGEQYF.

The CDR3 loop reads CASSISLANIQYF. CDR3 nucleotide sequence: TGTGCCAGTAGTATTTCTTTGGCAAACATTCAGTACTTC. The V and J genes are TRBV19 and TRBJ2-4, with D unresolved. The CDR3 runs 13 residues. V was cut by 3 bases and J by 6 bases, with 9 bases left in between. Germline V gene data show CDR1 as LNHDA and CDR2 as SQIVND (reference sequence).

The V call is TRBV4-2, the J call TRBJ1-5; a possible D gene is TRBD1 (6 bases). Germline assignment: CDR1 LGHNA and CDR2 YNFKEQ. This CDR3 is 16 amino acids long. V gave up 1 base and J gave up 0 bases, with 10 bases separating them. Written as DNA, the CDR3 is TGTGCCAGCAGCCAAGGTCGGACAGATAGCAATCAGCCCCAGCATTTT. Amino acid sequence: CASSQGRTDSNQPQHF.

V and J are TRBV13 and TRBJ2-7, with TRBD1 as a possible D gene (5 bases). V lost 3 bases and J 3 bases, leaving 12 bases between the germline ends. CDR1 PRHDT and CDR2 FYEKMQ come from the germline V gene (reference sequence). The CDR3 contains 14 residues. In nucleotides, the CDR3 is TGTGCCAGCAGCTTTCGGCTCAGGGACTACGAGCAGTACTTC. Translation gives CASSFRLRDYEQYF.